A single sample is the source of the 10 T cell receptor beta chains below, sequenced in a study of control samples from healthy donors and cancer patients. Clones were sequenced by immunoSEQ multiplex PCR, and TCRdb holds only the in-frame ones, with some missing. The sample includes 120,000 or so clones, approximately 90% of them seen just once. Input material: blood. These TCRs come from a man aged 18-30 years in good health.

The CDR3 DNA is TGCGCCAGCAGCGCCCGGGCTTGGAGCTCCTACAATGAGCAGTTCTTC. Its protein product is CASSARAWSSYNEQFF. The chain has TRBV5-1 and TRBJ2-1; D is unclear. The CDR3 totals 16 residues. V was shortened by 4 bases and J by 0 bases, with 14 bases between the two germline ends. Germline V gene sequence: CDR1 SGHRS, CDR2 YFSETQ.

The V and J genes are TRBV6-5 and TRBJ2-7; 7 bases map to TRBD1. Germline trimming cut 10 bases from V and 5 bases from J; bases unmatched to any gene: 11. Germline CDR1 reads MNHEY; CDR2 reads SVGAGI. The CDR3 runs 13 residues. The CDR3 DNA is TGTGCCACTACGACGACAGGGCTCCACGAGCAGTACGTC. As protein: CATTTTGLHEQYV.

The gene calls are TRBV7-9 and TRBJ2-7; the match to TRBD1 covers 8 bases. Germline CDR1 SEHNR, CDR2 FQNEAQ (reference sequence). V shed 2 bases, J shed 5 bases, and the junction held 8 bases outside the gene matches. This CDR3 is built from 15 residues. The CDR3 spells CASSLREQGVHEQYF. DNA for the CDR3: TGTGCCAGCAGCTTAAGAGAACAGGGGGTCCACGAGCAGTACTTC.

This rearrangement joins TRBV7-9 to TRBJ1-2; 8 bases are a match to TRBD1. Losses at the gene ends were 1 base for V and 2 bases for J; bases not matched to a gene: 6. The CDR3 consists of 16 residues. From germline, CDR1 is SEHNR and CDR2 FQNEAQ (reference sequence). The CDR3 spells CASSLDFRGRNYGYTF. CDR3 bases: TGTGCCAGCAGCTTAGACTTCAGGGGGCGCAACTATGGCTACACCTTC.

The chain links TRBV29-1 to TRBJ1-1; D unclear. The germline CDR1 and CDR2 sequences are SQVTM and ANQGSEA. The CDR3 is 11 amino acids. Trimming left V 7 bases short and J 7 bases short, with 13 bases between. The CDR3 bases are TGCAGCGCCGGAGAGGCCAGTGAAGCTTTCTTT. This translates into CSAGEASEAFF.

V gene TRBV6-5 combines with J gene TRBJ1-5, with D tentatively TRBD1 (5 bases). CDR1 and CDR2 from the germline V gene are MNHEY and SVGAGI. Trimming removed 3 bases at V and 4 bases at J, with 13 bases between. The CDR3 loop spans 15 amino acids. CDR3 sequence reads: CASSYGGGINQPQHF. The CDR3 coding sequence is TGTGCCAGCAGTTATGGGGGAGGAATTAATCAGCCCCAGCATTTT.

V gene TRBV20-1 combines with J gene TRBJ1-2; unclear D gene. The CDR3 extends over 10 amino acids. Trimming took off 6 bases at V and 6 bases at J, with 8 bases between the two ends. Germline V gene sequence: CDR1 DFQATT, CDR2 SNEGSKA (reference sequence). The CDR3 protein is CSATDDGYTF. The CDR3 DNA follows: TGCAGTGCCACAGACGATGGCTACACCTTC.

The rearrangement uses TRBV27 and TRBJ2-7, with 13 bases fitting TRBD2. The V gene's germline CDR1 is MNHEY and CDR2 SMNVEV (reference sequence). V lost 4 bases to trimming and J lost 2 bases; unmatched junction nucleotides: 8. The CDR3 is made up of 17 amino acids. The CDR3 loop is CASSSSRTSGSPYEQYV. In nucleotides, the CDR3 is TGTGCCAGCAGTTCGTCCCGGACTAGCGGGAGCCCCTACGAGCAGTACGTC.

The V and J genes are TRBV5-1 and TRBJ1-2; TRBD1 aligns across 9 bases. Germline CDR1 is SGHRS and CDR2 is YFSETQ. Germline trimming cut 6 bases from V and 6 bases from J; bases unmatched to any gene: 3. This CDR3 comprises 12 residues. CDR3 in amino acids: CASKGDRDGYTF. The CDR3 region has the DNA TGCGCCAGCAAGGGGGACAGGGATGGCTACACCTTC.

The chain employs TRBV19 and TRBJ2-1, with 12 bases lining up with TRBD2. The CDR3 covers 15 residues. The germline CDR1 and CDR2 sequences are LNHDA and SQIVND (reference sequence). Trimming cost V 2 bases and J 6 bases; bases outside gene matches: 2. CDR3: CASSIWTSGINEQFF. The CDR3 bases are TGTGCCAGTAGTATATGGACTAGCGGGATCAATGAGCAGTTCTTC.